What follows is one TCR beta chain and its context. Its antigen has not been determined. No clone much larger than this one lies a single base away; base qualities are absent. What the treatment or condition label conveys for this sample: approximately 9-day PBMC culture with coronavirus spike peptide pools or control peptides (ViraFEST assay). The ViraFEST assay was used in the study, in which antigen-specific T cells were expanded with peptide pools and expanded clonotypes were subsequently identified by TCR sequencing. The convalescent patients' positive SARS-CoV-2 PCR tests were from March to December 2020, which was before the Alpha, Beta and Delta variants emerged in the United States. Each well held 1.5 million to 2.5 million PBMCs cultured with around 10 ug/ml peptide pools in IMDM containing approximately 5% human AB serum and approximately 10 IU/ml IL-2. On days 3 and 7, half of the culture medium was replaced with fresh IL-2-containing medium. Once the cells had been in culture for roughly 10 days, the EasySep CD4+ T cell isolation kit was used to isolate CD4+ T cells by negative selection. PBMCs were separated from whole blood using Ficoll-Paque Plus gradient centrifugation and then either used fresh or cryopreserved at -140C. In general, triplicate wells were set up for every culture condition.

The germline V gene supplies CDR1 KGHDR and CDR2 SFDVKD. From its cysteine to its phenylalanine, the CDR3 spans 16 amino acids. Only the CDR3 part of the read is kept: 48 bases, read in frame from the first base. V and J lose 0 bases and 4 bases, and a span of 11 bases separates them. This entry comes from a study of vaccination and CD4 T cells after COVID-19 (dated by TCRdb to between 2021 and 2022). For the wider study: Convalescent patients had a positive SARS-CoV-2 result on nasal swab PCR, and of these patients, several had mild disease and one had severe disease. The convalescent cohort comprised six males and four females, including two Hispanic individuals, seven Caucasians, two Asians and one multiracial person. Post-vaccine blood samples were collected a median of about 72 days after the second vaccine dose, ranging from about 14 to 241 days. In ten to eleven COVID-19 convalescent patients and a few infection-naive healthy vaccine recipients, the spike-specific CD4+ TCR repertoire before mRNA vaccination was compared with the repertoire after mRNA vaccination. Overlapping spike peptide pools from SARS-CoV-2 and from the common cold coronaviruses HCoV-NL63, HCoV-OC43 and HCoV-229E were used as culture stimuli. Post-COVID blood samples from convalescent patients were collected a median of around 100 days after diagnosis, with a range of about 30 to 170 days. Participants got two doses of the Pfizer-BioNTech BNT162b2 vaccine (n=8) or two doses of the Moderna mRNA-1273 vaccine (n=2). Control cultures received a CEFX viral epitope pool as the positive control, an HIV-1 Nef peptide pool as the negative control, or no peptide. General conclusions and limits of the study: Only a relatively small number of convalescent patients were included in the study, and early timepoints following natural infection were not analyzed. Of the vaccine-specific clones in convalescent patients, 304 of 307, or nearly all, reacted only to SARS-CoV-2 spike and did not cross-react with common cold coronaviruses. The median count of SARS-CoV-2-reactive clonotypes went up from 20 to 25 after infection to 38 after vaccination, although the change was not significant. In convalescent patients, a median roughly 85% of post-vaccine SARS-CoV-2-reactive clones were detected only after vaccination, suggesting vaccine-specific priming.

The library was made by PCR. DNA from cultured CD4+ T cells was subjected to TCR sequencing with the Oncomine TCR Beta short-read assay at the Johns Hopkins FTIC core. The QIAamp micro DNA kit was used to extract genomic DNA from the cultured CD4+ T cells. Oncomine TCR Beta libraries from cultured CD4+ T cells were pooled with unique dual indexes and sequenced on an Illumina iSeq 100. For the original study's pipeline: Non-productive sequences were removed, and CDR3s that did not start with C, did not end with F or W, or were shorter than 7 amino acids were discarded. The MANAFEST web application was used to identify antigen-specific clonotypes by comparing peptide-stimulated wells against reference wells and other culture wells. For a clone to be called positive, the clone needed an FDR below 0.05, an odds ratio above 5, and a productive frequency above 0.1% in at least two of three replicate wells. Clonotypes that were significantly expanded in both SARS-CoV-2 spike wells and at least one common cold coronavirus spike condition were defined as cross-reactive. Levenshtein distances (stringdist) and unrooted phylogenetic trees (ape) in R version 3.6.1 were used to assess CDR3 homology. The public sequencing data were trimmed at Q25 with fastp and processed into clonotypes with MiXCR by TCRdb, which kept only in-frame beta chains. Merged by CDR3 protein, the rows form single entries marked with the most common genes and DNA. These V and J calls rely on TCRdb rather than the paper's analysis. Counted in this sample were about 11,000 distinct CDR3 sequences; 32% of them appeared once. The ten largest clones represent approximately 15% of the sample.

This clonotype was sampled from a human donor who had recovered from COVID-19. Recombination joined TRBV24-1 with TRBJ2-2; there is no confident call for the D gene. The material was CD4+ T cells from blood, cultured in vitro, obtained after SARS-CoV-2 vaccination. The CDR3 in this case is CATSDLQVVGTGELFF. The nucleotide sequence is given as TGTGCCACCAGTGATTTGCAAGTAGTGGGCACCGGGGAGCTGTTTTTT.